The source of this T cell receptor (beta chain) is a study of T cells in Graves' hyperthyroidism and ophthalmopathy. Notes on the study in general: Blood samples included most of the expanded thyroid clonotypes exceeding 0.001.

In germline, CDR1 is DFQATT, CDR2 SNEGSKA (reference sequence). This CDR3 region has 17 residues. The ends were cut back, 5 bases at V and 3 bases at J, with 20 bases in the middle. A remark on this clonotype: The target antigen is unknown.

Diagnosis relied on clinical symptoms, serum thyroxine and TRAb, thyroid ultrasound and orbital computed tomography. The authors took PBMCs from 10 ml fresh peripheral blood. The CDR3 regions of TCR beta were amplified from RNA transcripts. HTBI primers were used for first-round RT-PCR of the TCR CDR3. TCRdb used MiXCR to reprocess the multiplex PCR reads, holding one entry per CDR3 protein. Of a few hundred thousand distinct CDR3 sequences in the sample, roughly 22% were seen once. Sequencing input: blood. This sequence originates from an older woman with Graves' ophthalmopathy. The V and J genes are TRBV20-1 and TRBJ1-6; D might be TRBD1 (6 bases). In DNA form, the CDR3 reads TGCAGTGCTCAACGTGGGGGACGGGGGCTCTATAATTCACCCCTCCACTTT. Protein product: CSAQRGGRGLYNSPLHF.